The rows below give T cell receptor beta chains drawn from one sample of a study of T cell repertoires in cytomegalovirus infection. TCRdb re-analysed the reads in MiXCR, keeping a single row per CDR3 protein. The data contain some 700,000 distinct CDR3 sequences, roughly a third of them seen just once; the ten biggest clones take up around 2.8%. Sample: PBMCs. Receptors were obtained from a human donor in good health (CMV status not recorded). Some clones in this sample may be carry-over from other donors' samples. Each CDR3 is given with its conserved first and last residue. A D gene is named only where the DNA matches it firmly. Where a row states a size, it is once, few, many or the class of an expanded clone; other rows omit it.

j_gene: TRBJ2-1; v_gene: TRBV6-6; d_gene: -; abundance: few; CDR3aa: CASSYFRNLLWNEQFF; CDR3nt: TGTGCCAGCAGTTACTTTCGGAACCTCCTTTGGAATGAGCAGTTCTTC
j_gene: TRBJ1-1; v_gene: TRBV30; d_gene: -; abundance: few; CDR3aa: CAWSVYIGGFRVTEAFF; CDR3nt: TGTGCCTGGAGTGTATACATCGGAGGTTTCAGGGTCACTGAAGCTTTCTTT
j_gene: TRBJ2-1; v_gene: TRBV20-1; d_gene: TRBD1; abundance: few; CDR3aa: CSARRAVGQRLYNEQFF; CDR3nt: TGCAGTGCTAGGAGGGCGGTGGGACAGCGACTTTACAATGAGCAGTTCTTC
j_gene: TRBJ2-2; v_gene: TRBV29-1; d_gene: -; abundance: few; CDR3aa: CSAGTAATGELFF; CDR3nt: TGCAGCGCTGGTACAGCGGCCACCGGGGAGCTGTTTTTT
j_gene: TRBJ2-3; v_gene: TRBV19; d_gene: -; abundance: -; CDR3aa: CASSSRDSTTDTQYF; CDR3nt: TGTGCCAGTAGCTCCCGGGACTCCACCACAGATACGCAGTATTTT
j_gene: TRBJ1-5; v_gene: TRBV6-5; d_gene: TRBD1; abundance: -; CDR3aa: CASSLDRDYNQPQHF; CDR3nt: TGTGCCAGCAGTTTGGACAGGGACTACAATCAGCCCCAGCATTTT
j_gene: TRBJ2-1; v_gene: TRBV19; d_gene: TRBD2; abundance: few; CDR3aa: CASSIIGLAGSEEQFF; CDR3nt: TGTGCCAGTAGTATAATTGGACTAGCCGGATCAGAGGAGCAGTTCTTC
j_gene: TRBJ1-3; v_gene: TRBV12-3/TRBV12-4; d_gene: -; abundance: many; CDR3aa: CASSLGPGSGNTIYF; CDR3nt: TGTGCCAGCAGTTTAGGTCCAGGGTCTGGAAACACCATATATTTT
j_gene: TRBJ2-7; v_gene: TRBV4-1; d_gene: -; abundance: once; CDR3aa: CASSQEKGWSYEQYF; CDR3nt: TGCGCCAGCAGCCAAGAAAAGGGCTGGTCCTACGAGCAGTACTTC
j_gene: TRBJ2-2; v_gene: TRBV19; d_gene: TRBD2; abundance: few; CDR3aa: CASSPPPGEGTGELFF; CDR3nt: TGTGCCAGTAGTCCCCCGCCCGGGGAGGGCACCGGGGAGCTGTTTTTT
j_gene: TRBJ2-5; v_gene: TRBV7-2; d_gene: TRBD2; abundance: many; CDR3aa: CASSFGGSTSGNQETQYF; CDR3nt: TGTGCCAGCAGCTTTGGTGGCTCGACTAGCGGGAACCAAGAGACCCAGTACTTC
j_gene: TRBJ1-5; v_gene: TRBV19; d_gene: -; abundance: few; CDR3aa: CASNGQGGQPQHF; CDR3nt: TGTGCCAGTAATGGGCAGGGAGGTCAGCCCCAGCATTTT
j_gene: TRBJ1-5; v_gene: TRBV6-1; d_gene: -; abundance: -; CDR3aa: CASSQGNDQPQHF; CDR3nt: TGTGCCAGCAGTCAAGGGAACGACCAGCCCCAGCATTTT
j_gene: TRBJ1-5; v_gene: TRBV7-9; d_gene: -; abundance: -; CDR3aa: CASSFEGQQPQHF; CDR3nt: TGTGCCAGCAGCTTCGAAGGGCAGCAGCCCCAGCATTTT
j_gene: TRBJ2-1; v_gene: TRBV20-1; d_gene: TRBD2; abundance: many; CDR3aa: CSAIGTSGSYEQFF; CDR3nt: TGCAGTGCGATAGGGACTAGCGGGAGTTATGAGCAGTTCTTC
j_gene: TRBJ2-7; v_gene: TRBV6-5; d_gene: TRBD1; abundance: few; CDR3aa: CASSYTIPGQAYYEQYF; CDR3nt: TGTGCCAGCAGTTACACAATACCGGGACAGGCATACTACGAGCAGTACTTC
j_gene: TRBJ2-1; v_gene: TRBV2; d_gene: TRBD2; abundance: once; CDR3aa: CASISGGPSYNEQFF; CDR3nt: TGTGCCAGCATTAGCGGGGGGCCCTCCTACAATGAGCAGTTCTTC
j_gene: TRBJ1-1; v_gene: TRBV10-3; d_gene: -; abundance: few; CDR3aa: CAISETSNTEAFF; CDR3nt: TGTGCCATCAGTGAGACATCTAACACTGAAGCTTTCTTT
j_gene: TRBJ2-1; v_gene: TRBV28; d_gene: TRBD2; abundance: few; CDR3aa: CASSAGGGPAYNEQFF; CDR3nt: TGTGCCAGCAGTGCTGGCGGGGGGCCCGCCTACAATGAGCAGTTCTTC
j_gene: TRBJ2-7; v_gene: TRBV28; d_gene: -; abundance: -; CDR3aa: CASGSGTLPYEQYF; CDR3nt: TGTGCCAGCGGCTCCGGGACACTACCCTACGAGCAGTACTTC
j_gene: TRBJ2-1; v_gene: TRBV7-9; d_gene: -; abundance: -; CDR3aa: CASSLPRGGYNEQFF; CDR3nt: TGTGCCAGCAGCTTACCCAGGGGAGGGTACAATGAGCAGTTCTTC
j_gene: TRBJ2-2; v_gene: TRBV3-1; d_gene: TRBD2; abundance: -; CDR3aa: CASSQDPAGGPNTGELFF; CDR3nt: TGTGCCAGCAGCCAAGATCCAGCGGGGGGGCCGAACACCGGGGAGCTGTTTTTT
j_gene: TRBJ2-1; v_gene: TRBV28; d_gene: -; abundance: few; CDR3aa: CASSLPFLGDQFF; CDR3nt: TGTGCCAGCAGTTTACCCTTTCTGGGGGATCAGTTCTTC
j_gene: TRBJ2-2; v_gene: TRBV7-4; d_gene: TRBD1; abundance: -; CDR3aa: CASSNRGVIGELFF; CDR3nt: TGTGCCAGCAGCAACAGGGGAGTAATCGGGGAGCTGTTTTTT
j_gene: TRBJ1-5; v_gene: TRBV6-2/TRBV6-3; d_gene: TRBD1; abundance: -; CDR3aa: CASSSQDRALYQPQHF; CDR3nt: TGTGCCAGCAGTTCCCAGGACAGGGCTCTTTATCAGCCCCAGCATTTT
j_gene: TRBJ2-7; v_gene: TRBV11-2; d_gene: -; abundance: -; CDR3aa: CASSPSSAEKPYEQYF; CDR3nt: TGTGCCAGCAGTCCATCTAGCGCAGAAAAGCCATACGAGCAGTACTTC
j_gene: TRBJ1-5; v_gene: TRBV20-1; d_gene: -; abundance: many; CDR3aa: CSAREPGRRTLAGSNQPQHF; CDR3nt: TGCAGTGCTAGAGAACCGGGACGGAGGACCTTAGCCGGCAGCAATCAGCCCCAGCATTTT
j_gene: TRBJ2-6; v_gene: TRBV7-8; d_gene: -; abundance: many; CDR3aa: CASSLGRAFRRGGANVLTF; CDR3nt: TGTGCCAGCAGCTTGGGCAGGGCCTTCAGAAGGGGAGGGGCCAACGTCCTGACTTTC
j_gene: TRBJ2-5; v_gene: TRBV28; d_gene: TRBD2; abundance: -; CDR3aa: CASSSLLAGASSETQYF; CDR3nt: TGTGCCAGCAGTTCCCTTCTAGCGGGGGCGTCCTCAGAGACCCAGTACTTC
j_gene: TRBJ2-5; v_gene: TRBV28; d_gene: -; abundance: -; CDR3aa: CASSSGVSIRRETQYF; CDR3nt: TGTGCCAGCAGTTCCGGAGTAAGCATCAGGCGGGAGACCCAGTACTTC
j_gene: TRBJ2-1; v_gene: TRBV5-1; d_gene: -; abundance: -; CDR3aa: CASSLDPPDLKGNEQFF; CDR3nt: TGCGCCAGCAGCTTGGATCCTCCCGATCTAAAGGGCAATGAGCAGTTCTTC
j_gene: TRBJ1-2; v_gene: TRBV29-1; d_gene: -; abundance: few; CDR3aa: CSALGGGGYTF; CDR3nt: TGCAGCGCTCTGGGAGGGGGTGGCTACACCTTC
j_gene: TRBJ2-7; v_gene: TRBV29-1; d_gene: -; abundance: -; CDR3aa: CSVARVDHEQYF; CDR3nt: TGCAGCGTTGCCAGGGTCGACCACGAGCAGTACTTC
j_gene: TRBJ2-5; v_gene: TRBV7-6; d_gene: -; abundance: -; CDR3aa: CASSLVVGRGTETQSF; CDR3nt: -
j_gene: TRBJ2-2; v_gene: TRBV6-1; d_gene: TRBD2; abundance: -; CDR3aa: CASQRAGGSAGELFF; CDR3nt: TGTGCCAGCCAAAGGGCGGGGGGCTCGGCCGGGGAGCTGTTTTTT
j_gene: TRBJ2-3; v_gene: TRBV19; d_gene: -; abundance: few; CDR3aa: CASSRTNVSPQSGTDTQYF; CDR3nt: TGTGCCAGTAGTAGAACCAACGTAAGCCCCCAATCGGGCACAGATACGCAGTATTTT
j_gene: TRBJ2-7; v_gene: TRBV28; d_gene: -; abundance: -; CDR3aa: CASSYNRGTGPSYEQYF; CDR3nt: TGTGCCAGCAGCTACAATCGCGGGACGGGGCCCTCCTACGAGCAGTACTTC